Described below is a single TCR beta chain sequence and its context. Its specificity is not known. This entry belongs to a study of shared clonotypes between healthy human individuals. Overall study results and limits: A limitation of the genetic and exposure-history diversity represented arose from few donors.

V shed 7 bases and J shed 6 bases, with 18 bases lying between them. This CDR3 is 13 amino acids long. Germline assignment: CDR1 GTSNPN and CDR2 SVGIG (reference sequence). Sorted subsets were amplified in replicate PCRs using 200 ng DNA, approximately 30,000 T cell genomes. Libraries were prepared by immunoSEQ multiplex PCR; TCRdb keeps only in-frame clonotypes and omits some of them. The table includes about 2.4 million clones, over 85% detected once. The chain links TRBV30 to TRBJ1-2; perhaps TRBD1 as D (5 bases). This TCR was recovered from a man between 18 and 29 years old in good health. Some clones in this sample may be carry-over from other donors' samples. The sequencing input was naive CD4+ T cells from PBMCs. The sample's subset: CD45RA+ positively selected. CDR3 sequence (DNA): TGTGCCTTGGGATATGTTGGGGCTGATGGCTACACCTTC. Amino acid sequence: CALGYVGADGYTF.